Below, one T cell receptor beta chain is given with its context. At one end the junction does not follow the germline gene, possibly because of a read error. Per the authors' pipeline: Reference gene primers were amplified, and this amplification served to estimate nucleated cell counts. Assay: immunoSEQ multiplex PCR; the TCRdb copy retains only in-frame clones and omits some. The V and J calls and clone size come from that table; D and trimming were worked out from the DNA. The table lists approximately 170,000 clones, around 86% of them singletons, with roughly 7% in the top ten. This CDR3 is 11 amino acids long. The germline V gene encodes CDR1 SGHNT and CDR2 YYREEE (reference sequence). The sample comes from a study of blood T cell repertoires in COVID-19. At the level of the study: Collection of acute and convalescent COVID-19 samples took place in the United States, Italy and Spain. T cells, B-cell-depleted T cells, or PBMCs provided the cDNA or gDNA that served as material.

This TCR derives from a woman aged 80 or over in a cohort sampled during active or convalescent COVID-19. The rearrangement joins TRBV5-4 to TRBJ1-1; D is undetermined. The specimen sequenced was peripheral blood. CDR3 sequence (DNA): TGTGCCAGCAGCCTCGTGCCCCCGGTTGTCTTT. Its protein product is CASSLVPPVVF.